In this sample, the clone carrying this T cell receptor (beta chain) turned up a few times. Its antigen is still unknown. Sequencing used immunoSEQ multiplex PCR; TCRdb keeps in-frame clones, though not all of them. Of nearly 35,000 clones in the sample, about 68% were seen once. This CDR3 has 16 amino acids. In germline, CDR1 is LGHDT, CDR2 YNNKEL (reference sequence). V dropped 1 base and J dropped 4; count of bases not matched to a gene: 2. This sample is drawn from a study of vaccination effects on CD4 cells after COVID-19. Study-wide results and limits: New vaccine-induced clones dominated post-vaccine spike-reactive clones in convalescents.

The culture ran for 10 to 11 days, and then CD4+ T cells were isolated. Infection with SARS-CoV-2 occurred in the person between March and December 2020, and PCR confirmed it. Of the BNT162b2 and mRNA-1273 vaccines, participants received two doses of one or the other. Each culture had half its medium swapped for IL-2 medium on days 3 and 7. The chain recombines TRBV3-1 (or the pseudogene TRBV3-2) with TRBJ2-1, with TRBD2 matching over 12 bases. Sequencing used CD4+ T cells from PBMCs cultured without peptide, obtained after COVID-19 vaccination. The receptor was isolated from a human donor who had a prior SARS-CoV-2 infection. Here the CDR3 reads CASSQAGTSGYNEQFF. For the CDR3, the DNA is TGTGCCAGCAGCCAAGCCGGGACTAGCGGGTACAATGAGCAGTTCTTC.